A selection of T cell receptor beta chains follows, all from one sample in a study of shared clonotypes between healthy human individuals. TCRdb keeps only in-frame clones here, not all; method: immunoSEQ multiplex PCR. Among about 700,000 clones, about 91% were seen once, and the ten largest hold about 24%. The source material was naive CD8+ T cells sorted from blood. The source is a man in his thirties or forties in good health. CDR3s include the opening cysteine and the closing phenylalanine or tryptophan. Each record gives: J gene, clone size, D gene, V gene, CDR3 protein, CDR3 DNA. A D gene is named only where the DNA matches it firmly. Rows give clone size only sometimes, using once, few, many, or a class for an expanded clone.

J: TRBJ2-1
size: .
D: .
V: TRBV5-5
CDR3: CASSIPIALGRNEQFF
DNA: TGTGCCAGCAGCATACCAATAGCCCTGGGGCGGAATGAGCAGTTCTTC

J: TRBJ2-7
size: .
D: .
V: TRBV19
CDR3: CASSIGYEQYF
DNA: TGTGCCAGTAGTATTGGGTACGAGCAGTACTTC

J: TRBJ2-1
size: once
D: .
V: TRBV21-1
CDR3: CARRTSTGWAETYNEQFF
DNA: TGTGCCAGGAGAACCTCCACCGGATGGGCAGAGACCTACAATGAGCAGTTCTTC

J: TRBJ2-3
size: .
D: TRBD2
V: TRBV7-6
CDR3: CASSFRLAVADTQYF
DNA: TGTGCCAGCAGCTTTCGACTAGCGGTGGCAGATACGCAGTATTTT

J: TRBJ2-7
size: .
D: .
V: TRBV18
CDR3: CASSPRGRGTYEQYF
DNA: TGTGCCAGCTCACCACGGGGACGGGGTACCTACGAGCAGTACTTC

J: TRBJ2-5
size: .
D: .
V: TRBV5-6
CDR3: CASSALIETQYF
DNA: TGTGCCAGCAGCGCCCTGATAGAGACCCAGTACTTC

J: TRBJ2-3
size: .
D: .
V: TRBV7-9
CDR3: CASIHRESTDTQYF
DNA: TGTGCCAGCATACACCGGGAAAGCACAGATACGCAGTATTTT

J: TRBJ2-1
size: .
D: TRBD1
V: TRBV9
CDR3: CASSAPRDRHNEQFF
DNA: TGTGCCAGCAGCGCCCCCCGGGACAGACACAATGAGCAGTTCTTC

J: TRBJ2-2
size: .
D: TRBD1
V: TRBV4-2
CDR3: CASSQDFGQGAGELFF
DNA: TGTGCCAGCAGCCAAGATTTTGGACAGGGGGCCGGGGAGCTGTTTTTT

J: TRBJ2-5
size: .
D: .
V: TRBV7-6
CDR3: CASSLVDDASETQYF
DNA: TGTGCCAGCAGCTTAGTTGACGATGCGAGTGAGACCCAGTACTTC

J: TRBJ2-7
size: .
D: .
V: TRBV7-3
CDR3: CASSSGDSYEQYF
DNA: TGTGCCAGCAGCTCGGGAGACTCCTACGAGCAGTACTTC

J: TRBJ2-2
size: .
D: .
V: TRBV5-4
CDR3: CATVSSNTGELFF
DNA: TGTGCCACTGTGAGTTCGAACACCGGGGAGCTGTTTTTT

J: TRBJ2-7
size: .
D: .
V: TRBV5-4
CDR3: CASSLGGAGYEQYF
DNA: TGTGCCAGCAGCTTGGGGGGGGCCGGATACGAGCAGTACTTC

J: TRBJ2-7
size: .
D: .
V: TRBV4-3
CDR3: CASSQDEREQYF
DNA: TGCGCCAGCAGCCAAGATGAAAGGGAGCAGTACTTC

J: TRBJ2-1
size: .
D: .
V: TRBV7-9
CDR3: CASSSNEQFF
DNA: TGTGCCAGCAGCTCAAATGAGCAGTTCTTC

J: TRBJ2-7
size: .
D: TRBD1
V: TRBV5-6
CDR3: CASSSAPSGGMSSYEQYF
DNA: TGTGCCAGCAGCTCCGCACCTTCAGGGGGTATGAGCTCCTACGAGCAGTACTTC

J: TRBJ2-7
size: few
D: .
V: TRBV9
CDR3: CASSPSGYEQYF
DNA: TGTGCCAGCAGCCCGAGTGGGTACGAGCAGTACTTC

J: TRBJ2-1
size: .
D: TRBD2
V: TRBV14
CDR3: CASSGPGLGYNEQFF
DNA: TGTGCCAGCAGCGGACCGGGACTAGGATACAATGAGCAGTTCTTC

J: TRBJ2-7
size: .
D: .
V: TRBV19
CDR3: CASSPIGRYEQYF
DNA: TGTGCCAGTAGTCCTATTGGACGCTACGAGCAGTACTTC

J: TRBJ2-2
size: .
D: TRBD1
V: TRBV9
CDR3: CASSVVQGVGELFF
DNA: TGTGCCAGCAGCGTAGTACAGGGGGTCGGGGAGCTGTTTTTT

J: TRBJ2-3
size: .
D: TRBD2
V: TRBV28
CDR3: CASTSGTSGRTDTQYF
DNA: TGTGCCAGCACCTCCGGGACTAGCGGGAGAACAGATACGCAGTATTTT

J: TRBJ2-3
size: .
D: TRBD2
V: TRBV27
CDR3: CASRGLAGVVDTQYF
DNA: TGTGCCAGCAGGGGGCTAGCGGGAGTGGTAGATACGCAGTATTTT

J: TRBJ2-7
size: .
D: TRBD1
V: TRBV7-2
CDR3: CASSSGTGGFDEQYF
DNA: TGTGCCAGCAGCTCCGGGACAGGGGGCTTCGACGAGCAGTACTTC

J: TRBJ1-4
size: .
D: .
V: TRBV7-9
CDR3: CASSLGPTTNEKLFF
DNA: TGTGCCAGCAGCTTAGGACCAACAACTAATGAAAAACTGTTTTTT

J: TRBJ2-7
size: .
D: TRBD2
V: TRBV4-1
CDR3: CASSAQSGRTYEQYF
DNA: TGCGCCAGCAGCGCCCAAAGCGGGAGAACCTACGAGCAGTACTTC

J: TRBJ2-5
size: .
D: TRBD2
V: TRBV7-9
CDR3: CASRPPGRGLAGVGETQYF
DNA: TGTGCCAGCAGACCACCCGGTCGGGGACTAGCGGGAGTTGGGGAGACCCAGTACTTC

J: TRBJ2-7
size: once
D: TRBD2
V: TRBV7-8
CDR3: CASSPPTSGRSHQYF
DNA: TGTGCCAGCAGCCCGCCGACTAGCGGGAGGTCCCATCAGTACTTC

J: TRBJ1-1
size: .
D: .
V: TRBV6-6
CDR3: CASSSPGGAEAFF
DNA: TGTGCCAGCAGTAGTCCGGGTGGGGCTGAAGCTTTCTTT

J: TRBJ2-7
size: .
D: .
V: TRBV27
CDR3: CASSLKGLGTYEQYF
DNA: TGTGCCAGCAGTTTGAAGGGTTTGGGCACCTACGAGCAGTACTTC

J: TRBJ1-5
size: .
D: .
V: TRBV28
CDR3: CASSLPGLRGNQPQHF
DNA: TGTGCCAGCAGTTTGCCAGGGCTGCGCGGCAATCAGCCCCAGCATTTT

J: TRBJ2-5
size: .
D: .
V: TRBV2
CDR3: CASSANSEGETQYF
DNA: TGTGCCAGCAGTGCTAATTCGGAAGGGGAGACCCAGTACTTC

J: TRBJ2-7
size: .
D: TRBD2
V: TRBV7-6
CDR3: CASSPGDSGIYEQYF
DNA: TGTGCCAGCAGCCCCGGTGATAGCGGGATCTACGAGCAGTACTTC

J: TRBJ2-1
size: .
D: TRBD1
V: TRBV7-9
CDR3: CASSLVWDRGANEQFF
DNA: TGTGCCAGCAGCTTAGTTTGGGACAGGGGAGCCAATGAGCAGTTCTTC

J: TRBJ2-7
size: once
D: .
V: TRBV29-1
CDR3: CSVKTTNSYEQYF
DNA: TGCAGCGTCAAAACGACTAACTCCTACGAGCAGTACTTC

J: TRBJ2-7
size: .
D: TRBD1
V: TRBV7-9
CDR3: CASSLAGDRYEQYF
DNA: TGTGCCAGCAGCTTAGCGGGGGACAGATACGAGCAGTACTTC

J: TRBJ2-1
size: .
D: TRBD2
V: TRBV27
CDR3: CASRMTREPVVDEQFF
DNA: TGTGCCAGCAGAATGACGCGGGAGCCTGTCGTGGATGAGCAGTTCTTC

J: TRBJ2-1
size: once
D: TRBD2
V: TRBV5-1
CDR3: CASSSPGGNEQFF
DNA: TGCGCCAGCAGCTCGCCGGGGGGCAATGAGCAGTTCTTC

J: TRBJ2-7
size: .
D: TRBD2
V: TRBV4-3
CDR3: CASSQEAGGIYEQYF
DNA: TGCGCCAGCAGCCAAGAAGCGGGAGGCATCTACGAGCAGTACTTC

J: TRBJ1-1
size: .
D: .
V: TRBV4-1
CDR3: CASRRTTAASMNTEAFF
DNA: TGCGCCAGCAGACGCACCACTGCGGCGTCCATGAACACTGAAGCTTTCTTT

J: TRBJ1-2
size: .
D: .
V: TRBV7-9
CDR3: CASSLESGRVLYGYTF
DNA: TGTGCCAGCAGCTTAGAGTCGGGGAGGGTTTTGTATGGCTACACCTTC

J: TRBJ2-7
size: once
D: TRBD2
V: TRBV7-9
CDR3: CASSRTSGMPYEQYF
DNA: TGTGCCAGCAGCAGAACTAGCGGGATGCCCTACGAGCAGTACTTC